A few counts support the clone carrying this TCR beta chain. Its antigen is still unknown. Isolation of CD4+ naive, central memory, regulatory and stem cell-like memory cells was achieved by sorting via CD45RO/CCR7/CD25/CD127/CD95/CD27. The sample is drawn from a study of beta chain features in type 1 diabetes. Whole-study findings and limits: Insertion counts at VDJ junctions were lower in type 1 diabetes patients, who also showed more deletions there. HLA effects on TCRB rearrangement stayed unresolved here. Sequencing from cDNA could over-represent high-TCR-expressing cells.

cDNA synthesis used the whole RNA isolate, giving expressed TCRB sequences. Sequencing was performed with immunoSEQ multiplex PCR; in TCRdb, only in-frame clones are kept and a portion is missing. The sample has fewer than 350,000 clones; about 7.8% are singletons. Germline loops: CDR1 MDHEN, CDR2 SYDVKM. The V gene lost 5 bases and the J gene lost 4 bases, with 9 bases spanning the gap. The CDR3 loop spans 14 amino acids. This clonotype originated in a woman in her late teens or twenties in good health. The sample consisted of central memory CD4+ T cells from blood. J is TRBJ1-6 and V is TRBV28; tentative D call: TRBD1 (5 bases). The CDR3 region is CASSPGGYNSPLHF. Written as DNA, the CDR3 is TGTGCCAGCAGTCCCGGGGGGTATAATTCACCCCTCCACTTT.